This TCR beta chain stems from a study of vaccination and CD4 T cells after COVID-19. Study summary: Blood was drawn a median around 70 days post second dose, range 14 to 241. Control cultures used a CEFX viral epitope pool, an HIV-1 Nef peptide pool, or no peptide. Stimulation used overlapping spike peptides from SARS-CoV-2, HCoV-NL63, HCoV-OC43 and HCoV-229E. Whole-study results and caveats: Clonotypes reactive to SARS-CoV-2 had a median that went up from 21 to 38, but not significantly.

This clonotype qualifies as medium-sized. The antigen is undetermined. V gave up 2 bases and J gave up 3 bases, with 8 bases separating them. Germline V gene sequence: CDR1 MDHEN, CDR2 SYDVKM. The CDR3 length is 14 residues. The Oncomine TCR Beta short-read assay sequenced DNA from cultured CD4+ T cells. Each CDR3 protein is one row after TCRdb ran MiXCR on the PCR reads. The sample includes tens of thousands of distinct CDR3 sequences, approximately 40% seen only once; the top ten take 11%. Treatment reported: approximately nine-day PBMC culture with coronavirus spike peptide pools or control peptides (ViraFEST assay).

This sequence was found in a human donor who had recovered from COVID-19. This sequence joins TRBV28 and TRBJ1-5; tentative D call: TRBD1 (5 bases). The sequenced sample consisted of CD4+ T cells from blood, cultured in vitro. Written as DNA, the CDR3 is TGTGCCAGCAGTTTACGGGGGACCAATCAGCCCCAGCATTTT. It encodes CASSLRGTNQPQHF.